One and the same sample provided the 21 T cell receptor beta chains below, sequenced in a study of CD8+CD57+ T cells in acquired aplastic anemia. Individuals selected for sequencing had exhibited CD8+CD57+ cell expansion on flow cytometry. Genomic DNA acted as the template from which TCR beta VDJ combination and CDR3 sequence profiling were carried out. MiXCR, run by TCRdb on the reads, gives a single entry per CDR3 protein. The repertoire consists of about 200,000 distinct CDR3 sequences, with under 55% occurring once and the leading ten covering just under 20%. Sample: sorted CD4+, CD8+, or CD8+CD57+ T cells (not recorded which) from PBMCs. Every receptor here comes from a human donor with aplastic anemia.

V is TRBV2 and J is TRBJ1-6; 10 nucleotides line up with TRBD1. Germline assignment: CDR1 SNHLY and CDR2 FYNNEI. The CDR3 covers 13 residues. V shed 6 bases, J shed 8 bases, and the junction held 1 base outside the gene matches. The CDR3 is CASRGTGDSPLHF. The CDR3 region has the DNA TGTGCCAGCAGGGGGACAGGGGATTCACCCCTCCACTTT.

The CDR3 DNA sequence: TGTGCCAGCAGCCGATACCCGGATAACTATGGCTACACCTTC. Translating gives CASSRYPDNYGYTF. The rearrangement joins TRBV7-8 to TRBJ1-2; D remains unclear. Germline lookup yields CDR1 SGHVS and CDR2 FQNEAQ. CDR3 length equals 14 residues. The V end was cut by 5 bases, the J end by 1 base, with 11 bases between.

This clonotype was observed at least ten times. CDR3: CASSPNSRSGANVLTF. CDR3 nucleotides: TGTGCCAGCAGTCCGAACAGCCGCTCTGGGGCCAACGTCCTGACTTTC. The chain recombines TRBV3-1 with TRBJ2-6; D uncertain. This CDR3 spans 16 amino acids. Germline V gives CDR1 LGHDT, CDR2 YNNKEL (reference sequence). Deletions cut 6 bases from V and 0 bases from J, with 12 bases between.

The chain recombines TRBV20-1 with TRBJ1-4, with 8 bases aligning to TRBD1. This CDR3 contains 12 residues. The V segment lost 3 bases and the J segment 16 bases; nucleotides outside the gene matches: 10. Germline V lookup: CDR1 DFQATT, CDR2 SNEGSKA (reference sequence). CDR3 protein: CSARETGDTPFF. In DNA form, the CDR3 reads TGCAGTGCTAGGGAGACAGGGGACACGCCGTTTTTT.

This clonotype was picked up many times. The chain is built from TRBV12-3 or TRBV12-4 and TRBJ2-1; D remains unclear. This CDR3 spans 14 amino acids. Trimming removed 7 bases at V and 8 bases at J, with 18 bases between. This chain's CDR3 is CASIFRSTADEQFF. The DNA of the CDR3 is TGTGCCAGCATTTTCCGTAGTACCGCGGATGAGCAGTTCTTC.

The CDR3: CAIKIDRVGSVYNSPLHF. The CDR3 DNA is TGTGCCATCAAAATAGACAGGGTAGGCTCCGTTTATAATTCACCCCTCCACTTT. The chain recombines TRBV10-3 with TRBJ1-6; 7 bases line up with TRBD1. Losses at the gene ends were 7 bases for V and 4 bases for J; bases not matched to a gene: 16. This CDR3 region has 18 residues. Germline CDR1 reads ENHRY; CDR2 reads SYGVKD.

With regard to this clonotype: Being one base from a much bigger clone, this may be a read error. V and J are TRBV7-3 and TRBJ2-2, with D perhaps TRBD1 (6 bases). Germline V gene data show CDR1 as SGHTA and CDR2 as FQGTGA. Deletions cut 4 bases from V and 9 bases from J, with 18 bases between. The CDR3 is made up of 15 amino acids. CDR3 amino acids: CASSSDNRASRELFF. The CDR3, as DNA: TGTGCCAGCAGCTCAGATAACAGGGCGTCCAGGGAGCTGTTTTTT.

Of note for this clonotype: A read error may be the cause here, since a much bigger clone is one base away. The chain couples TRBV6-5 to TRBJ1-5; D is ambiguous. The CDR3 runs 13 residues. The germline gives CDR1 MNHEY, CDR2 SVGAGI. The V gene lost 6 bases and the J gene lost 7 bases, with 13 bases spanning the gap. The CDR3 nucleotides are TGTGCCAGCAGCCCCTCGGATTTGCAGCCCCAGCATTTT. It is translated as CASSPSDLQPQHF.

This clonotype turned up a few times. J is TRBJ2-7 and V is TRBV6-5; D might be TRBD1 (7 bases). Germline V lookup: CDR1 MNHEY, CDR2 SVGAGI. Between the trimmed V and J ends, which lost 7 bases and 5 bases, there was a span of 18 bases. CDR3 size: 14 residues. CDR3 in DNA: TGTGCCAGCAAGGAGGGGGCGGGTCTGAACGAGCAGTACTTC. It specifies CASKEGAGLNEQYF.

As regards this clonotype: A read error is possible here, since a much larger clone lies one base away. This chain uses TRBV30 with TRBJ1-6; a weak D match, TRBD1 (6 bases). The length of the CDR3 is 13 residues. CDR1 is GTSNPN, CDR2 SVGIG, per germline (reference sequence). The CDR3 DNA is TGTGTCTGGAATTTCGGGGGCCATTCACCCCTCCACTTT. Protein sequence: CVWNFGGHSPLHF.

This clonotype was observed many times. The CDR3 sequence: CASSPLAWGNTEAFF. The CDR3 DNA is TGTGCCAGCAGCCCGTTGGCATGGGGGAACACTGAAGCTTTCTTT. The chain combines TRBV7-9 with TRBJ1-1; D not resolved. V lost 5 bases and J 1 base, leaving 14 bases between the germline ends. This CDR3 has 15 amino acids. In germline, CDR1 is SEHNR, CDR2 FQNEAQ (reference sequence).

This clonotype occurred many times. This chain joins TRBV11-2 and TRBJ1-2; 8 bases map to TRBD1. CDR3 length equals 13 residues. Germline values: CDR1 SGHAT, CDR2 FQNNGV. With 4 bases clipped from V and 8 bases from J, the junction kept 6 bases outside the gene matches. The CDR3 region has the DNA TGTGCCAGCAGCTCGGACAGGGTGAGGGGCTACACCTTC. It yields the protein CASSSDRVRGYTF. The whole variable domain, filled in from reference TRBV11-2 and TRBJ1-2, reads EAGVAQSPRYKIIEKRQSVAFWCNPISGHATLYWYQQILGQGPKLLIQFQNNGVVDDSQLPKDRFSAERLKGVDSTLKIQPAKLEDSAVYLCASSSDRVRGYTFGSGTRLTVV.

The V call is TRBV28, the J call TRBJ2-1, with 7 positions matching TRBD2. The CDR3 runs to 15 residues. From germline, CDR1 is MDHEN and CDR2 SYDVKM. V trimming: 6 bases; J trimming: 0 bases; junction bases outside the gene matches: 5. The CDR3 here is CASRGGGSSYNEQFF. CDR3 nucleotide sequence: TGTGCCAGCAGGGGCGGGGGTTCCTCCTACAATGAGCAGTTCTTC.

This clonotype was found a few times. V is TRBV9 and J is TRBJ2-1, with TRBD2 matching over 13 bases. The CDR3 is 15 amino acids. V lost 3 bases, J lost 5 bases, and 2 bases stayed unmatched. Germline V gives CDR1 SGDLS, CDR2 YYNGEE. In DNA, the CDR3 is TGTGCCAGCAGCGGACTAGCGGGGGGAAACAATGAGCAGTTCTTC. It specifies CASSGLAGGNNEQFF.

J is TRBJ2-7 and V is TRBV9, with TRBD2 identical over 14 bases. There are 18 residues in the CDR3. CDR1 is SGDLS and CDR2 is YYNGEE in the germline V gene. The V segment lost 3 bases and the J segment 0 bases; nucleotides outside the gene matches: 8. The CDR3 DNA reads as TGTGCCAGCAGCGCCGCGACTAGCGGGGGGGCCAGCTCCTACGAGCAGTACTTC. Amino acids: CASSAATSGGASSYEQYF.

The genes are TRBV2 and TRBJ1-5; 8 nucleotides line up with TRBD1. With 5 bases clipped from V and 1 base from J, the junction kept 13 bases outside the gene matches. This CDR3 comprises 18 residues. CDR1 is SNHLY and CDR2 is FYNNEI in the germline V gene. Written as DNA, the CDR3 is TGTGCCAGCAGTTTACGAACCGGGACAGGATTAAGCAATCAGCCCCAGCATTTT. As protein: CASSLRTGTGLSNQPQHF.

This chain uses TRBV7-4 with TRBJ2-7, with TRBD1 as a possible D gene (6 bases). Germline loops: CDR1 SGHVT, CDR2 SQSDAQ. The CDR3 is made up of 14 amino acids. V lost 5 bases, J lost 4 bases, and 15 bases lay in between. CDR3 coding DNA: TGTGCCAGCAGCGTTTTTGGCAGGGGTTACGAGCAGTACTTC. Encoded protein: CASSVFGRGYEQYF.

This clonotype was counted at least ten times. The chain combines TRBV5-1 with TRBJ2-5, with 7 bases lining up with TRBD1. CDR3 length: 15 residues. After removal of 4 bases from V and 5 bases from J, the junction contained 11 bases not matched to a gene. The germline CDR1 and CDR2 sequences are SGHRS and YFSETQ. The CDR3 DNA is TGCGCCAGCAGCGAGGGGACAGCTTTTAGGGAGACCCAGTACTTC. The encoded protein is CASSEGTAFRETQYF.

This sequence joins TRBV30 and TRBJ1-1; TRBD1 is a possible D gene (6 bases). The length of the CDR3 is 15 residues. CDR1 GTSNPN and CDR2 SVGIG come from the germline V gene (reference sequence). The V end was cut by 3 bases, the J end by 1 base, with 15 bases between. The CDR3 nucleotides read TGTGCCTGGAGGCCAGTCGACAGGACGAACACTGAAGCTTTCTTT. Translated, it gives CAWRPVDRTNTEAFF. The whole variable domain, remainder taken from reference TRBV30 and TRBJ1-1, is SQTIHQWPATLVQPVGSPLSLECTVEGTSNPNLYWYRQAAGRGLQLLFYSVGIGQISSEVPQNLSASRPQDRQFILSSKKLLLSDSGFYLCAWRPVDRTNTEAFFGQGTRLTVV.

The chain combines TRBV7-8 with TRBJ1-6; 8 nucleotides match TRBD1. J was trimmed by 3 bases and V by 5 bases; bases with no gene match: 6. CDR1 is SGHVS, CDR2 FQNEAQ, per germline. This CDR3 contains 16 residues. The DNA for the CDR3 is TGTGCCAGCAGCGGGGATGGACAGGGCTATAATTCACCCCTCCACTTT. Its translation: CASSGDGQGYNSPLHF.

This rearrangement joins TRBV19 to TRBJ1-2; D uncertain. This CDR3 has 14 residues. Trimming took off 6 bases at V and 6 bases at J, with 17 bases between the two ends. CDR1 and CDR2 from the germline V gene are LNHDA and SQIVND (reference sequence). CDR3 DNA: TGTGCCAGTAGCTCCGGTTGGGCGGCGGATGGCTACACCTTC. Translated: CASSSGWAADGYTF.